The present T cell receptor beta chain was sequenced within a study of cytomegalovirus exposure and HLA in healthy donors. CDR3 length equals 13 residues. The V gene's germline CDR1 is MNHEY and CDR2 SVGAGI. The V end lost 3 bases, the J end lost 3 bases, and 7 bases lay between the germline ends. Those who donated were healthy bone marrow donors. PCR primers comprised 60 Vbeta and 13 Jbeta primers. This table comes from immunoSEQ multiplex PCR, and its TCRdb copy is limited to in-frame clones, with some not included. This repertoire comprises tens of thousands of clones; its ten largest clones make up 8.9%.

The chain has TRBV6-5 and TRBJ2-3; D is possibly TRBD2 (5 bases). The material sequenced was PBMCs. The sequence came from a man in his fifties or sixties in good health and CMV-seropositive. CDR3 sequence: CASSYRGTDTQYF. For the CDR3, the DNA is TGTGCCAGCAGTTATCGGGGAACAGATACGCAGTATTTT.